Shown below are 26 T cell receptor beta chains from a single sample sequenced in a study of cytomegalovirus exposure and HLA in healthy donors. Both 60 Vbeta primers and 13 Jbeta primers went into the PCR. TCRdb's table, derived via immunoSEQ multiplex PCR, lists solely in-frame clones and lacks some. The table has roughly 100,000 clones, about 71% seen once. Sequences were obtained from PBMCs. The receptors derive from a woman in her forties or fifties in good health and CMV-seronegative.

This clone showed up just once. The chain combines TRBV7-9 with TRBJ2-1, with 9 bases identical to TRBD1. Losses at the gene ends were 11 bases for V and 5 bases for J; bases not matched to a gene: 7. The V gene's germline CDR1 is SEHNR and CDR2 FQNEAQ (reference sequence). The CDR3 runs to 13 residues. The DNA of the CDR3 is TGTGCCCGCGCGGGACAGGGAAACAATGAGCAGTTCTTC. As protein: CARAGQGNNEQFF.

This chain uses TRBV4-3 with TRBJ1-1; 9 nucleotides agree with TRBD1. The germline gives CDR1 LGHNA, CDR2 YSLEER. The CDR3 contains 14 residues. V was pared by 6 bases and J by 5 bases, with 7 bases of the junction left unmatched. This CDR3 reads CASRRTGEGTEAFF. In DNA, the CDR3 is TGCGCCAGCAGAAGGACAGGGGAAGGAACTGAAGCTTTCTTT.

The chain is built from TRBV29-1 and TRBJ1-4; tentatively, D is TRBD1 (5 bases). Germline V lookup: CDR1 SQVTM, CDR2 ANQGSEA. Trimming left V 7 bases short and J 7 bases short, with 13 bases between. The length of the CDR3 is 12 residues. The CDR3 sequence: CSAREGGEKLFF. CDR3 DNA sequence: TGCAGCGCCAGGGAGGGAGGTGAAAAACTGTTTTTT.

The CDR3 coding sequence is TGTGCCAGCAGAGGGGGCGATGAGACCCAGTACTTC. Translated: CASRGGDETQYF. The rearrangement joins TRBV7-6 to TRBJ2-5, with 7 nucleotides matching TRBD1. The CDR3 has 12 amino acids. The germline V gene encodes CDR1 SGHVS and CDR2 FNYEAQ. V shed 6 bases and J 5 bases; nucleotides not matched to a gene: 3.

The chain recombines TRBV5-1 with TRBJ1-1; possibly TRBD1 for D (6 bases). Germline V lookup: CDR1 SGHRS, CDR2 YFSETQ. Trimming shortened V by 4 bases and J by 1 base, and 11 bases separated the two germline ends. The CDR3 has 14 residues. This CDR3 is CASSRTVENTEAFF. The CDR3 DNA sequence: TGCGCCAGCAGCAGGACAGTGGAGAACACTGAAGCTTTCTTT.

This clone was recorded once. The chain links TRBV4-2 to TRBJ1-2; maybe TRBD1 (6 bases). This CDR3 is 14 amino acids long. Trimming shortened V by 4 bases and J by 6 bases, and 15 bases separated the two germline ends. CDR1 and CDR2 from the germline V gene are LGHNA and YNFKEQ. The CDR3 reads CASSPQTGPNGYTF. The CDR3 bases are TGTGCCAGCAGCCCCCAGACAGGACCAAATGGCTACACCTTC.

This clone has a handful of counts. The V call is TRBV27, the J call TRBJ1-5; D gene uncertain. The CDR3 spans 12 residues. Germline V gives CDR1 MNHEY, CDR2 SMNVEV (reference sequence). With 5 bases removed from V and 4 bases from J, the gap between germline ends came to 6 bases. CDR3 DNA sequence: TGTGCCAGCAGTGCGGTGAATCAGCCCCAGCATTTT. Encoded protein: CASSAVNQPQHF.

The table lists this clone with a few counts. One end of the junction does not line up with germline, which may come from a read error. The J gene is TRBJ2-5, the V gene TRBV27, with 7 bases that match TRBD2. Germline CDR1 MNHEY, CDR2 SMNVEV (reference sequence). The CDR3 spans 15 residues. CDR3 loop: CASRLLDQGGQTQYF. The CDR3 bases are TGTGCCAGCCGTTTATTGGATCAGGGAGGGCAGACCCAGTACTTC.

The CDR3 nucleotides read TGTGCCAGCAGTGATCAGGGTTCTAACTATGGCTACACCTTC. Residues: CASSDQGSNYGYTF. The rearrangement joins TRBV2 to TRBJ1-2, with TRBD1 as a possible D gene (5 bases). This CDR3 region has 14 residues. Germline loops: CDR1 SNHLY, CDR2 FYNNEI. The V and J ends lost 3 bases and 0 bases respectively, with 8 bases between them. Full variable domain (outside the CDR3, taken from reference TRBV2 and TRBJ1-2): EPEVTQTPSHQVTQMGQEVILRCVPISNHLYFYWYRQILGQKVEFLVSFYNNEISEKSEIFDDQFSVERPDGSNFTLKIRSTKLEDSAMYFCASSDQGSNYGYTFGSGTRLTVV.

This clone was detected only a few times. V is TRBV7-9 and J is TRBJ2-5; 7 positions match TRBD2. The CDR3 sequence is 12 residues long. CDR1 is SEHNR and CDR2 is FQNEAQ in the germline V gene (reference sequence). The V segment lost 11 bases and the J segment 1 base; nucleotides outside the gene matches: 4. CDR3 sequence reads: CAGDYLQETQYF. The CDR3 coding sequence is TGTGCCGGGGACTACCTCCAAGAGACCCAGTACTTC.

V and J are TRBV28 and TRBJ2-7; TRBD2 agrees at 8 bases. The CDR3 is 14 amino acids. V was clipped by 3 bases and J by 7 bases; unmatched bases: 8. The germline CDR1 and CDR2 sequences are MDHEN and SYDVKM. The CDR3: CASSFYTGGGEQYF. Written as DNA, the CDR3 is TGTGCCAGCAGTTTCTATACCGGGGGGGGAGAGCAGTACTTC.

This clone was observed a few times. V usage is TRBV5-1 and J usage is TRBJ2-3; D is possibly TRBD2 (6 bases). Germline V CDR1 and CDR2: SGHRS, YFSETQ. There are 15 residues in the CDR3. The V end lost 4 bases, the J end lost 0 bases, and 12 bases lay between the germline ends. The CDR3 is CASSEASGSTDTQYF. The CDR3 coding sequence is TGCGCCAGCAGCGAAGCAAGCGGGAGCACAGATACGCAGTATTTT. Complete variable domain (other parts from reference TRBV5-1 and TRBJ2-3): KAGVTQTPRYLIKTRGQQVTLSCSPISGHRSVSWYQQTPGQGLQFLFEYFSETQRNKGNFPGRFSGRQFSNSRSEMNVSTLELGDSALYLCASSEASGSTDTQYFGPGTRLTVL.

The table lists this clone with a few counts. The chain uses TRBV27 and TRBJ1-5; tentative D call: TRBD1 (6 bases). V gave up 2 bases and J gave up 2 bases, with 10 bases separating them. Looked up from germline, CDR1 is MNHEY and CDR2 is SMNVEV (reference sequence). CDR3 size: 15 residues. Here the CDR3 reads CASSLGRGGNQPQHF. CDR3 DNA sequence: TGTGCCAGCAGTTTAGGCAGGGGAGGCAATCAGCCCCAGCATTTT.

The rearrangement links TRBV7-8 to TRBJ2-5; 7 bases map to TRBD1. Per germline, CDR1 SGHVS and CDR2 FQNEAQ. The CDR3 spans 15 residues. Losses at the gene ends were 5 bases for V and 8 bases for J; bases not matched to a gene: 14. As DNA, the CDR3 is TGTGCCAGCAGCCCAACCGACAGGGAACGCCTCACCCAGTACTTC. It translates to CASSPTDRERLTQYF.

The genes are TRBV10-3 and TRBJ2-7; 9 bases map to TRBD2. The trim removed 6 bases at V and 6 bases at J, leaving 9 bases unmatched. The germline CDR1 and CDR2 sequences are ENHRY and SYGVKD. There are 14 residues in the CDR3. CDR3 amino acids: CAIRDSGRDLEQYF. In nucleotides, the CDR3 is TGTGCCATCAGAGATAGCGGGAGAGATCTCGAGCAGTACTTC.

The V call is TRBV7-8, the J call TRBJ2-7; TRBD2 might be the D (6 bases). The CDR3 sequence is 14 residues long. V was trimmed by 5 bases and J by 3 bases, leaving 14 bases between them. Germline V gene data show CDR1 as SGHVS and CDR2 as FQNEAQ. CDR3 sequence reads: CASSQRDSHYEQYF. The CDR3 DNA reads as TGTGCCAGCAGCCAACGGGACTCGCACTACGAGCAGTACTTC.

The CDR3 spells CASSQPSGILGDTQYF. The CDR3 nucleotides read TGTGCCAGCAGTCAACCTAGCGGGATATTGGGGGATACGCAGTATTTT. The gene calls are TRBV27 and TRBJ2-3; 9 bases are shared with TRBD2. Per germline, CDR1 MNHEY and CDR2 SMNVEV (reference sequence). CDR3 length: 16 amino acids. Trimming cost V 5 bases and J 6 bases; bases outside gene matches: 12.

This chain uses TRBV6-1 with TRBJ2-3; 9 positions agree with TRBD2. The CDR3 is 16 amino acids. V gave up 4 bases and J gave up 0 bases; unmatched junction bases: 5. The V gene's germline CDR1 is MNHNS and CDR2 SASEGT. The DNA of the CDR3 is TGTGCCAGCAGTGGGCTAGCGGGGCCTAGCACAGATACGCAGTATTTT. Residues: CASSGLAGPSTDTQYF.

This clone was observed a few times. CDR3: CASSQGTAESGNYGYTF. In DNA, the CDR3 is TGCGCCAGCAGCCAAGGGACAGCCGAGAGCGGTAACTATGGCTACACCTTC. J is TRBJ1-2 and V is TRBV4-1; perhaps TRBD1 as D (6 bases). The germline V gene has CDR1 MGHRA and CDR2 YSYEKL. The CDR3 has 17 amino acids. V shed 1 base and J shed 1 base, with 16 bases lying between them.

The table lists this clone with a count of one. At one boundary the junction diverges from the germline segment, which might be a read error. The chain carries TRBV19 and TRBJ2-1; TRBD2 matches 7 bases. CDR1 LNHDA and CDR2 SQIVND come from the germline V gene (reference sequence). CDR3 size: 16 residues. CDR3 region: CASSLEGRGTNNEQFF. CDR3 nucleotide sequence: TGTGCCAGTAGTCTAGAGGGGCGGGGGACCAACAATGAGCAGTTCTTC.

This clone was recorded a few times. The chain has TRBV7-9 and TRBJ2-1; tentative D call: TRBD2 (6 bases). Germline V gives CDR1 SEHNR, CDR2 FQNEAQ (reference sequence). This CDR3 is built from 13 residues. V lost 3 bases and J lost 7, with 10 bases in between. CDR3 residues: CASSLIGGNEQFF. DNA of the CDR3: TGTGCCAGCAGCTTGATCGGGGGTAATGAGCAGTTCTTC.

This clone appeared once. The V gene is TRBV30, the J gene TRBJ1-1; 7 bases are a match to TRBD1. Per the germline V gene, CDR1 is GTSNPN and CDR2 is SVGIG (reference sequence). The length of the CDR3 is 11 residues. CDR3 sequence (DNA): TGTGCGGCCAGGGGGGACACTGAAGCTTTCTTT. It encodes CAARGDTEAFF.

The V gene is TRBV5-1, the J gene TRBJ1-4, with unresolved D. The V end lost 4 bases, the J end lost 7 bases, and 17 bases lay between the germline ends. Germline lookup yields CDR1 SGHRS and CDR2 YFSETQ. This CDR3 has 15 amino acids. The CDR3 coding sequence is TGCGCCAGCAGCCGGGGAGCCTCTGGGGTTGAAAAACTGTTTTTT. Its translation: CASSRGASGVEKLFF.

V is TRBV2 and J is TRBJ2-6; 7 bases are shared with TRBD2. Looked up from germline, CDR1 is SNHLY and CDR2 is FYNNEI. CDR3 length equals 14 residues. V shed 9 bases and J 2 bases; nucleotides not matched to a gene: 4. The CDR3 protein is CASSAGAGANVLTF. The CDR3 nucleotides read TGTGCCAGTTCTGCGGGGGCTGGGGCCAACGTCCTGACTTTC.

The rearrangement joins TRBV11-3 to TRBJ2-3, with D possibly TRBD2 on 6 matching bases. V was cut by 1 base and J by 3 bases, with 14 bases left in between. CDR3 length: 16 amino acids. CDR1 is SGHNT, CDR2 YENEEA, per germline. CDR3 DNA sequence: TGTGCCAGCAGCTTAGTGGCCAGGACTATAACAGATACGCAGTATTTT. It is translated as CASSLVARTITDTQYF.

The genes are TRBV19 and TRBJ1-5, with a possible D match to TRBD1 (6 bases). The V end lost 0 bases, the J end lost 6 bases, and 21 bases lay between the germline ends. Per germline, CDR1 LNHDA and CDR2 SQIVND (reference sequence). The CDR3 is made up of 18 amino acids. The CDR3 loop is CASSIEGARRGFLQPQHF. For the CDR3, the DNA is TGTGCCAGTAGTATAGAAGGAGCGCGCAGGGGATTTCTTCAGCCCCAGCATTTT.